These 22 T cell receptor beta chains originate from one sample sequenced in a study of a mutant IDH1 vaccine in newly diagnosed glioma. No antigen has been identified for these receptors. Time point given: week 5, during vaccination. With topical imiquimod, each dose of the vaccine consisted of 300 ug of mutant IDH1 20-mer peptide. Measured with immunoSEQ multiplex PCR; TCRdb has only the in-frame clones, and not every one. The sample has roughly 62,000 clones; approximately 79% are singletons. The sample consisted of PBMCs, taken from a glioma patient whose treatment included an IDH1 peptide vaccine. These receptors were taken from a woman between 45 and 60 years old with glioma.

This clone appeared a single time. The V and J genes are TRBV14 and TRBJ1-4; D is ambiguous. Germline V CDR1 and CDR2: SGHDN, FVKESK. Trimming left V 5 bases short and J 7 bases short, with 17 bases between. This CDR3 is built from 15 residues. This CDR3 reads CASSSASGLGEKLFF. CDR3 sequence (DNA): TGTGCCAGCAGCTCCGCTTCTGGGCTGGGTGAAAAACTGTTTTTT.

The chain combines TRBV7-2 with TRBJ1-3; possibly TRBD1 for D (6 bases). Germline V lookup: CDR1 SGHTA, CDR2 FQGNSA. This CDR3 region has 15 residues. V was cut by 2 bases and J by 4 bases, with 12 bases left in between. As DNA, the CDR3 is TGTGCCAGCAGCTTATACATGGGGGCCGGAAACACCATATATTTT. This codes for CASSLYMGAGNTIYF.

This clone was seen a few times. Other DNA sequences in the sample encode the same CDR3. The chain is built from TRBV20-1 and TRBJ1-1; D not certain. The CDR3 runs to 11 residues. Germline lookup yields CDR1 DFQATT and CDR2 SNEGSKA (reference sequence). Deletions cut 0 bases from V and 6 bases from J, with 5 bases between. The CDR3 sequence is CSARDHPEAFF. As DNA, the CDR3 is TGCAGTGCTAGAGATCATCCTGAAGCTTTCTTT.

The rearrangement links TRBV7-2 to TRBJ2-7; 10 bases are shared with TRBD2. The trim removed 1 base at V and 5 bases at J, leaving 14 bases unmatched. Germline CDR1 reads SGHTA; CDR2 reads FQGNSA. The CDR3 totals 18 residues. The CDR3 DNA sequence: TGTGCCAGCAGCTTAGTAGCGGGGGGTTCCTCGGGGATCCACGAGCAGTACTTC. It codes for CASSLVAGGSSGIHEQYF.

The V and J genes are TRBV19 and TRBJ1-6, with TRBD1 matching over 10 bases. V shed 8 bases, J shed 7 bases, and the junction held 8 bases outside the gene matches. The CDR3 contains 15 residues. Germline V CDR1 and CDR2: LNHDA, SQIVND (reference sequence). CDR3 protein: CASQIGQGGNSPLHF. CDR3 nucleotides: TGTGCCAGTCAAATAGGACAGGGGGGGAATTCACCCCTCCACTTT.

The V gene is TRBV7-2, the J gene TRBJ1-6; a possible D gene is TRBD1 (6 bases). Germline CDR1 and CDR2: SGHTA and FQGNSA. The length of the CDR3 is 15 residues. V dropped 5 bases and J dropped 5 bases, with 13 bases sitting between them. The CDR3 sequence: CASSPGDRNNSPLHF. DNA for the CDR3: TGTGCCAGCAGCCCAGGGGACCGAAATAATTCACCCCTCCACTTT.

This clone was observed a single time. The CDR3 DNA reads as TGTGCCACCTGGGGGGGTGAACACTTAAACGAGCAGTACTTC. Protein: CATWGGEHLNEQYF. The chain carries TRBV10-3 and TRBJ2-7, with 7 positions matching TRBD2. The CDR3 length is 14 residues. Germline-derived CDR1 and CDR2 are ENHRY and SYGVKD. V was clipped by 10 bases and J by 5 bases; unmatched bases: 14.

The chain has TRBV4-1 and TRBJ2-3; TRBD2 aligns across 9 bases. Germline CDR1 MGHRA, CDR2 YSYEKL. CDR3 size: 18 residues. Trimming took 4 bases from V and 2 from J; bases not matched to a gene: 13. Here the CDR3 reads CASSLGAGQRGATDTQYF. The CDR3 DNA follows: TGCGCCAGCAGCCTGGGGGCGGGCCAGCGGGGGGCCACAGATACGCAGTATTTT.

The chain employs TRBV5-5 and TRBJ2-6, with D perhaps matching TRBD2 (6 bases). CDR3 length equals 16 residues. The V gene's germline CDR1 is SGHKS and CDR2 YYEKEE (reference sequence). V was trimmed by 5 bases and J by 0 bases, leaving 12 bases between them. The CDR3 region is CASRGGGRSGANVLTF. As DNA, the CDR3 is TGTGCCAGCAGGGGGGGAGGACGCTCTGGGGCCAACGTCCTGACTTTC.

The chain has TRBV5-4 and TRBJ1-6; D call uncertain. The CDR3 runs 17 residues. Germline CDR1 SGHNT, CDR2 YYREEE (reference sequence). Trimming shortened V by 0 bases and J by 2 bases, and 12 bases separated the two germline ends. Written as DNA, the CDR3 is TGTGCCAGCAGCTTGGGGTCAGGAGGGACCTATAATTCACCCCTCCACTTT. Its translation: CASSLGSGGTYNSPLHF. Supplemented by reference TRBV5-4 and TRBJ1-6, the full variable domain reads ETGVTQSPTHLIKTRGQQVTLRCSSQSGHNTVSWYQQALGQGPQFIFQYYREEENGRGNFPPRFSGLQFPNYSSELNVNALELDDSALYLCASSLGSGGTYNSPLHFGNGTRLTVT.

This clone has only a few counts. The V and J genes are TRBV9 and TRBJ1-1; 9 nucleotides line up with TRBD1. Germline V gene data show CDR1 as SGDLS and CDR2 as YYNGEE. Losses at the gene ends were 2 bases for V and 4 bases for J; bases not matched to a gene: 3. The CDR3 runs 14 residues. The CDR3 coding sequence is TGTGCCAGCAGCGTTCGACAGGGGGGCACTGAAGCTTTCTTT. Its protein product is CASSVRQGGTEAFF.

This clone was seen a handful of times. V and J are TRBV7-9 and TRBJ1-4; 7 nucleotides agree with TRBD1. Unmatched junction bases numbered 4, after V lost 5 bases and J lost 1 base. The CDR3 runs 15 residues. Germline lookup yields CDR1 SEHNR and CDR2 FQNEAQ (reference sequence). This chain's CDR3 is CASSARTGTNEKLFF. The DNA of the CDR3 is TGTGCCAGCAGCGCCAGGACAGGAACTAATGAAAAACTGTTTTTT.

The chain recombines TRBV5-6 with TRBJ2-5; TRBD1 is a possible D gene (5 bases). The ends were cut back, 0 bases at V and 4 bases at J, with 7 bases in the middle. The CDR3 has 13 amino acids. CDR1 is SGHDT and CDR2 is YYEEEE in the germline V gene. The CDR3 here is CASSLGQRETQYF. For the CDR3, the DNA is TGTGCCAGCAGCTTGGGACAGCGAGAGACCCAGTACTTC.

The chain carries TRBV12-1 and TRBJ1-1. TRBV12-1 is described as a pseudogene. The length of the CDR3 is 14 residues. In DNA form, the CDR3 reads TGTGCCAGCAGCTTCGAAAGCCCCAACACTGAAGCTTTCTTT. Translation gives CASSFESPNTEAFF.

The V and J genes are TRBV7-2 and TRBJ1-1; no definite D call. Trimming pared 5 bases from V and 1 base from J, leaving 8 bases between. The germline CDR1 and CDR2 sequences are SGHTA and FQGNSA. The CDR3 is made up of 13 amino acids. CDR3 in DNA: TGTGCCAGCAGCGAACAAAGGAACACTGAAGCTTTCTTT. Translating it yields CASSEQRNTEAFF.

Here the CDR3 reads CASHHVRLTNYGYTF. CDR3 DNA sequence: TGTGCCAGCCATCACGTCAGGCTGACTAACTATGGCTACACCTTC. This chain joins TRBV10-3 and TRBJ1-2, with D unclear. V lost 10 bases to trimming and J lost 0 bases, with 18 bases between them. Germline V gives CDR1 ENHRY, CDR2 SYGVKD. This CDR3 comprises 15 residues.

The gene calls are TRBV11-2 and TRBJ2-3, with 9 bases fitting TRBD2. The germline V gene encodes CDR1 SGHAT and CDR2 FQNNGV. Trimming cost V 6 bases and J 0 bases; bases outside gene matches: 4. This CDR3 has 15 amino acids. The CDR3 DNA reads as TGTGCCAGCAGTAGCGGACTAGCGAGCACAGATACGCAGTATTTT. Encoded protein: CASSSGLASTDTQYF.

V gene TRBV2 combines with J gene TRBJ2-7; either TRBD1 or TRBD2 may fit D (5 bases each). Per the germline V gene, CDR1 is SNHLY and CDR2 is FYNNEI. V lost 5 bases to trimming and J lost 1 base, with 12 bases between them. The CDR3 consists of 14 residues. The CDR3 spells CASSLVGASYEQYF. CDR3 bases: TGTGCCAGCAGTCTAGTCGGGGCATCCTACGAGCAGTACTTC.

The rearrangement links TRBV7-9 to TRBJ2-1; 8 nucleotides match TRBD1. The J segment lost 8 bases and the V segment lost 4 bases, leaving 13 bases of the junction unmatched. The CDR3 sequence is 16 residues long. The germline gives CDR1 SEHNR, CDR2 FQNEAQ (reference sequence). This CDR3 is CASSSQLDRGRDEQFF. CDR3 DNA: TGTGCCAGCAGCTCGCAACTAGACAGGGGAAGGGATGAGCAGTTCTTC.

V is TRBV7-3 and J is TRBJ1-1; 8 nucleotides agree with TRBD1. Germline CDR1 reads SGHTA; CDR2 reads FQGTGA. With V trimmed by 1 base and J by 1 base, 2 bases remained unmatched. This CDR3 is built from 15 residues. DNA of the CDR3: TGTGCCAGCAGCTTAAAGGGGACAGGGAACACTGAAGCTTTCTTT. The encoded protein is CASSLKGTGNTEAFF.

For the CDR3, the DNA is TGCGCCAGCAGCTTAACAGGGGGGGATTCACCCCTCCACTTT. Translation: CASSLTGGDSPLHF. The gene calls are TRBV5-1 and TRBJ1-6; 8 positions match TRBD1. V shed 2 bases and J 8 bases; nucleotides not matched to a gene: 3. The germline V gene encodes CDR1 SGHRS and CDR2 YFSETQ. This CDR3 region has 14 residues.

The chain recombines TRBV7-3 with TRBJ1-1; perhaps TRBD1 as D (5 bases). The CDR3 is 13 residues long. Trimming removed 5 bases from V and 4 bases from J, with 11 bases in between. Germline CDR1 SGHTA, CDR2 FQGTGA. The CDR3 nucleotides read TGTGCCAGCAGCCGGCGGGGGGGCACTGAAGCTTTCTTT. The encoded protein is CASSRRGGTEAFF.